One sample yielded the 7 T cell receptor beta chains listed below, sequenced in a study of blood T cell repertoires in COVID-19. Repertoires were generated with immunoSEQ multiplex PCR, while TCRdb's copy carries only in-frame clones and drops some. This sample has some 180,000 clones, with approximately 92% found just once. What was sequenced was peripheral blood. The source of these receptors is a man aged 45-65 years with acute or convalescent COVID-19.

The chain combines TRBV28 with TRBJ1-2; perhaps TRBD1 as D (6 bases). The CDR3 consists of 14 residues. The V and J ends lost 4 bases and 4 bases respectively, with 13 bases between them. CDR1 and CDR2 (germline): MDHEN, SYDVKM. Here the CDR3 reads CASSSNRASYGYTF. The CDR3 DNA reads as TGTGCCAGCAGTTCCAACAGGGCCTCCTATGGCTACACCTTC.

The V gene is TRBV5-5, the J gene TRBJ2-3, with TRBD2 matching over 8 bases. Losses at the gene ends were 1 base for V and 1 base for J; bases not matched to a gene: 5. CDR1 SGHKS and CDR2 YYEKEE come from the germline V gene (reference sequence). CDR3 length: 16 residues. The CDR3 spells CASSLPSGGRTDTQYF. DNA of the CDR3: TGTGCCAGCAGCTTGCCCAGCGGGGGACGCACAGATACGCAGTATTTT.

The rearrangement links TRBV6-2 or TRBV6-3 to TRBJ1-6; D gene uncertain. V shed 0 bases and J shed 4 bases, with 4 bases lying between them. CDR1 and CDR2 (germline): MNHEY, SVGEGT. This CDR3 region has 14 residues. The CDR3 loop is CASSYSAYNSPLHF. In DNA form, the CDR3 reads TGTGCCAGCAGTTACTCGGCTTATAATTCACCCCTCCACTTT.

The chain combines TRBV28 with TRBJ2-1; D call uncertain. Germline lookup yields CDR1 MDHEN and CDR2 SYDVKM. This CDR3 spans 10 amino acids. V lost 5 bases and J lost 6, with 2 bases in between. The CDR3 DNA reads TGTGCCAGCAGTCGCAATGAGCAGTTCTTC. This sequence encodes CASSRNEQFF.

DNA of the CDR3: TGTGCCAGTAGTCGCCCGGCGGGCCAACCGCACACTGAAGCTTTCTTT. Protein product: CASSRPAGQPHTEAFF. The chain links TRBV19 to TRBJ1-1; D call uncertain. Germline CDR1 and CDR2: LNHDA and SQIVND (reference sequence). The CDR3 runs 16 residues. Trimming cost V 5 bases and J 3 bases, with 19 bases left between them.

The chain is built from TRBV28 and TRBJ2-4, with 7 bases that match TRBD1. Germline V gene data show CDR1 as MDHEN and CDR2 as SYDVKM. V dropped 4 bases and J dropped 3; count of bases not matched to a gene: 6. This CDR3 contains 15 residues. The chain's CDR3 is CASSYIRDSKNIQYF. In DNA, the CDR3 is TGTGCCAGCAGTTATATCCGGGACAGCAAAAACATTCAGTACTTC.

To note about this clone: Other DNA sequences from this sample encode an identical CDR3 as well. The chain uses TRBV19 and TRBJ2-1; no clear D. Germline V lookup: CDR1 LNHDA, CDR2 SQIVND (reference sequence). The CDR3 sequence is 13 residues long. V was pared by 3 bases and J by 6 bases, with 9 bases between. The CDR3 nucleotides read TGTGCCAGTAGTATCACCGGTGGCAATGAGCAGTTCTTC. This sequence encodes CASSITGGNEQFF.